The clone carrying this TCR beta chain appeared once. The CDR3 totals 15 residues. Germline-derived CDR1 and CDR2 are SGHRS and YFSETQ. Unmatched junction bases numbered 6, after V lost 5 bases and J lost 4 bases. Original handling: Estimation of nucleated cell counts was performed using reference gene primer amplification. Measured with immunoSEQ multiplex PCR; TCRdb has only the in-frame clones, and not every one. V, J and clone size derive from that table, while D and trimming were established from the DNA sequence. The table has tens of thousands of clones, 75% to 90% seen once. This specimen comes from a study of blood T cell repertoires in COVID-19. Study-wide context: From the United States, Italy and Spain came samples of acute and convalescent COVID-19. PBMCs, B-cell-depleted T cells, or T cells provided the cDNA or gDNA that made up the material.

The gene calls are TRBV5-1 and TRBJ1-3; 10 positions match TRBD1. Source material: peripheral blood. The receptor was isolated from a human donor in a cohort sampled during active COVID-19. The CDR3 loop reads CASRRDRGSGNTIYF. CDR3 nucleotide sequence: TGCGCCAGCAGACGGGACAGGGGATCAGGAAACACCATATATTTT. The full variable domain, its missing parts supplied by reference TRBV5-1 and TRBJ1-3, is KAGVTQTPRYLIKTRGQQVTLSCSPISGHRSVSWYQQTPGQGLQFLFEYFSETQRNKGNFPGRFSGRQFSNSRSEMNVSTLELGDSALYLCASRRDRGSGNTIYFGEGSWLTVV.